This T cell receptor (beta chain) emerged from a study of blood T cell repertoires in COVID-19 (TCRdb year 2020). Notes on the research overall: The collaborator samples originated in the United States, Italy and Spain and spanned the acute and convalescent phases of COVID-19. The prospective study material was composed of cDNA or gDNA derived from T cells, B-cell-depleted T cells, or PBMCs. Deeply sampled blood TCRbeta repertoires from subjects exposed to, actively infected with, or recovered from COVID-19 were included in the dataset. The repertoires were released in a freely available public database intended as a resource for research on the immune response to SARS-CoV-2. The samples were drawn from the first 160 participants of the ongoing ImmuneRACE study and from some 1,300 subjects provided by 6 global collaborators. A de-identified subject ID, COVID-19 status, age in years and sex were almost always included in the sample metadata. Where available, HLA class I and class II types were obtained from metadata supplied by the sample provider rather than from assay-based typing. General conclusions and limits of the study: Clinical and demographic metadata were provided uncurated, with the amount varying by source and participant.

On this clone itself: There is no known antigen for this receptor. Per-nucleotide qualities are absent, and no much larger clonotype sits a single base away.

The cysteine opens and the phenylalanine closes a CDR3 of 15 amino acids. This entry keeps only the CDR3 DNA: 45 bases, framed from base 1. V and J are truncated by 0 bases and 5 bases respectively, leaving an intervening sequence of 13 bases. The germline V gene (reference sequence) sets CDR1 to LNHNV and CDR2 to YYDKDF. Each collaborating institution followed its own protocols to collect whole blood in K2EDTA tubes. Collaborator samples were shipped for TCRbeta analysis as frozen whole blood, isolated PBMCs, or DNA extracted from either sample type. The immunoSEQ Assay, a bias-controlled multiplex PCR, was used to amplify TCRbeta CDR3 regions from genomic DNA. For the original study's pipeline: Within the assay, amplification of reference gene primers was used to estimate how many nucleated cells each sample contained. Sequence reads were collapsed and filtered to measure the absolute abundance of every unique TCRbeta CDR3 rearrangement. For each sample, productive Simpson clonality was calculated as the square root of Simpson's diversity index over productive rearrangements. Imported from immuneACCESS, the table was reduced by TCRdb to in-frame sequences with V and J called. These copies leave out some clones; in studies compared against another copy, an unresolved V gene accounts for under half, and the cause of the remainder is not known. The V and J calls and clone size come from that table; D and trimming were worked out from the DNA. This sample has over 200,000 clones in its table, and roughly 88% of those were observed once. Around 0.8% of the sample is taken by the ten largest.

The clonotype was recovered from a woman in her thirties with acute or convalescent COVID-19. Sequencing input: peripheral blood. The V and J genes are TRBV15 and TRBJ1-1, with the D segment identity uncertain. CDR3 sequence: CATSRDDGVGTEAFF. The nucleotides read TGTGCCACCAGCAGAGATGACGGGGTAGGAACTGAAGCTTTCTTT. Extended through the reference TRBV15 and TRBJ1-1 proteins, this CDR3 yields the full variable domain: DAMVIQNPRYQVTQFGKPVTLSCSQTLNHNVMYWYQQKSSQAPKLLFHYYDKDFNNEADTPDNFQSRRPNTSFCFLDIRSPGLGDTAMYLCATSRDDGVGTEAFFGQGTRLTVV.